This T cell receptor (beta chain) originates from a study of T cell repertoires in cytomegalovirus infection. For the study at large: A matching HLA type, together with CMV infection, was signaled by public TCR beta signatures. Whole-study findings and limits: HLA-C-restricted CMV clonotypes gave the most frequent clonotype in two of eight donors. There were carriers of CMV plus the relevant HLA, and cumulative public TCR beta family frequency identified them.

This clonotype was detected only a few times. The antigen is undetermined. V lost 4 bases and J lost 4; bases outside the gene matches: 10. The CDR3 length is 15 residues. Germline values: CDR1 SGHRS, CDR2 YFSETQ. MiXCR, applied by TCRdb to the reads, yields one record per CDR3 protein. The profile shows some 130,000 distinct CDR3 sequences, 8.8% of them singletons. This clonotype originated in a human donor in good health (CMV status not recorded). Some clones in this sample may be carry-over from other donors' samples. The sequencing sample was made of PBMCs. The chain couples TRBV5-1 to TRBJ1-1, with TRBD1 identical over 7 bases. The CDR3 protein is CASSPEGALSTEAFF. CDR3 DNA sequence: TGCGCCAGCAGCCCAGAGGGGGCGCTTAGCACTGAAGCTTTCTTT.